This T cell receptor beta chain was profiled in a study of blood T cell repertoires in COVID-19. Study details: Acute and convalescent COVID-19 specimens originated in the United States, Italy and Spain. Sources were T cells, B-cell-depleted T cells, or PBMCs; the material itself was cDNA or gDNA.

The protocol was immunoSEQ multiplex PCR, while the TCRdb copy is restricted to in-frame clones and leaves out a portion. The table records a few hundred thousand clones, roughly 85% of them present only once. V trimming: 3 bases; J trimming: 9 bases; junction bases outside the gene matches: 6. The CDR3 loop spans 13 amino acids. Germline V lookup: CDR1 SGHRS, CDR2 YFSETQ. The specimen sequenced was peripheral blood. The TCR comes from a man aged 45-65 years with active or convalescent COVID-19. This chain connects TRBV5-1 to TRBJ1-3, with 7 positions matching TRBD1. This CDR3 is CASSSGTESTIYF. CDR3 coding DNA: TGCGCCAGCAGCTCCGGGACAGAGAGCACCATATATTTT.